Here is one T cell receptor (beta chain) with its context. What it binds is not known. Clones were read by immunoSEQ multiplex PCR, and TCRdb kept only the in-frame ones, dropping some. The sample carries roughly 250,000 clones, approximately 93% recorded once. The data derive from a study of T cell responses to AZD1222 COVID-19 vaccine. Trimming took off 3 bases at V and 5 bases at J, with 23 bases between the two ends. The CDR3 is made up of 18 amino acids. Germline-derived CDR1 and CDR2 are LGHNA and YSLEER. Study results and caveats: Following two doses of AZD1222, Spike-specific TCR breadth and depth rose. No repertoire was sampled before or during the peak T cell response, only after it. Donors in the cohort were predominantly white British and more often female, and clonal diversity was possibly underestimated.

The sample in question was peripheral blood, obtained on day 0 of AZD1222 vaccination. This rearrangement joins TRBV4-3 to TRBJ2-1; the D gene could be TRBD1 or TRBD2 (6 bases each). This receptor was identified in an adult in good health. The CDR3 protein is CASSHEPAGTRGHNEQFF. CDR3 coding DNA: TGCGCCAGCAGCCATGAGCCCGCCGGGACCCGGGGGCACAATGAGCAGTTCTTC.